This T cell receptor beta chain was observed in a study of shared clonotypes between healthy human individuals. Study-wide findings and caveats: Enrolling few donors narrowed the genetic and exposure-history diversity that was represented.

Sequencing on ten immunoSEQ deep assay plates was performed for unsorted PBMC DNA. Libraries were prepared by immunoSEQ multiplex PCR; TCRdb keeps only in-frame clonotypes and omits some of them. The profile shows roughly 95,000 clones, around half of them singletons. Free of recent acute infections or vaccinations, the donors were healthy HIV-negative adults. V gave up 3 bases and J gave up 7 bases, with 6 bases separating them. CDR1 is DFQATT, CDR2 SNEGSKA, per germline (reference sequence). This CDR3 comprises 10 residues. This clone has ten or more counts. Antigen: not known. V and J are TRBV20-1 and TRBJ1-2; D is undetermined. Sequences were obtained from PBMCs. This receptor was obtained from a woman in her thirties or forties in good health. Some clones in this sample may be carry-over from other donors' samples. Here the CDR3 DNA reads TGCAGTGCTAGTGGTGGTGGCTACACCTTC. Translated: CSASGGGYTF.